The rows below give T cell receptor beta chains drawn from one sample of a study of blood T cell repertoires in COVID-19. Only in-frame clones appear in the TCRdb table, and some are missing; sequencing was by immunoSEQ multiplex PCR. The profile shows tens of thousands of clones, around nine tenths of them singletons. Source material: peripheral blood. These receptors were collected from a woman aged 50 to 65 with active or convalescent COVID-19. Each CDR3 is given with its conserved first and last residue. D genes are given only for firm matches. Clone size is stated in some rows and not others, as once, few, many or a class when expanded.

V	size	D	J	DNA	CDR3
TRBV4-2	.	TRBD2	TRBJ2-3	TGTGCCAGCAGCCAAGCACTTGGGGGGGCAGATACGCAGTATTTT	CASSQALGGADTQYF
TRBV5-1	.	TRBD1	TRBJ2-1	TGCGCCAGCAGCCGGGACAGGGGCAGGAATGAGCAGTTCTTC	CASSRDRGRNEQFF
TRBV19	.	.	TRBJ1-3	TGTGCCAGTAATCCGGACAGTGTTCGCTCTGGAAACACCATATATTTT	CASNPDSVRSGNTIYF
TRBV7-8	.	.	TRBJ1-1	TGTGCCAGCAGCTCCCACATGGACACTGAAGCTTTCTTT	CASSSHMDTEAFF
TRBV19	.	TRBD1	TRBJ1-4	TGTGCCAGTAGTCCAGGGGGAAGAGAAAAACTGTTTTTT	CASSPGGREKLFF
TRBV27	.	TRBD2	TRBJ2-3	TGTGCCAGCAGTTCGGTAGCGGGAGGGAACACAGATACGCAGTATTTT	CASSSVAGGNTDTQYF
TRBV19	.	TRBD2	TRBJ2-2	TGTGCCAGTAGCGGACCAAAGCGACTAGCGGGAGGGGAGCTGTTTTTT	CASSGPKRLAGGELFF
TRBV18	.	.	TRBJ1-2	TGTGCCAGCTCACCAGAGGGAGGGCTCTATGGCTACACCTTC	CASSPEGGLYGYTF
TRBV4-2	.	TRBD1	TRBJ2-2	TGTGCCAGCAGCCTCGACAGGGGGCGAGTGTACTCCGGGGAGCTGTTTTTT	CASSLDRGRVYSGELFF
TRBV5-1	.	TRBD1	TRBJ1-1	TGCGCCAGCAGCCGCGACCAGGGGGCCGACACTGAAGCTTTCTTT	CASSRDQGADTEAFF
TRBV7-8	.	.	TRBJ2-7	TGTGCCAGCAGCTTAAAAGGGGACGGGACATTCGTCTACGAGCAGTACTTC	CASSLKGDGTFVYEQYF
TRBV5-4	few	.	TRBJ1-1	TGTGCCAGCAGCTTGTCCGTAGTCGGGGACACTGAAGCTTTCTTT	CASSLSVVGDTEAFF
TRBV9	.	.	TRBJ2-2	TGTGCCAGCAGCGCTAACACCGGGGAGCTGTTTTTT	CASSANTGELFF
TRBV7-6	.	TRBD2	TRBJ2-1	TGTGCCAGCAGCTTAGCACCAGGATACCTAGCGGGATACAATGAGCAGTTCTTC	CASSLAPGYLAGYNEQFF
TRBV19	.	.	TRBJ2-7	TGTGCCAGTAGTATAGTAGCGAGCTCCTACGAGCAGTACTTC	CASSIVASSYEQYF
TRBV10-1	.	TRBD1	TRBJ1-1	TGCGCCAGCAGTGTTCCCCGGGACAGGGGCCCCATGAACACTGAAGCTTTCTTT	CASSVPRDRGPMNTEAFF
TRBV11-2	.	TRBD2	TRBJ2-1	TGTGCCAGCAACAAGGGACTAGCGTCTTCCTACAATGAGCAGTTCTTC	CASNKGLASSYNEQFF
TRBV6-1	.	.	TRBJ1-4	TGTGCCAGCAGTGAACGTTCAGGGCCTAATGAAAAACTGTTTTTT	CASSERSGPNEKLFF
TRBV6-5	.	.	TRBJ1-5	TGTGCCAGCAGTCGTCTGGAGGATCAGCCCCAGCATTTT	CASSRLEDQPQHF
TRBV6-5	.	.	TRBJ1-1	TGTGCCAGCACCCAATCCAAGGGAGGGATGACTGAAGCTTTCTTT	CASTQSKGGMTEAFF
TRBV5-1	.	.	TRBJ2-1	TGCGCCAGCAGCCCCTGGAGTTCCGGAGGTGAGCAGTTCTTC	CASSPWSSGGEQFF
TRBV9	.	.	TRBJ2-1	TGTGCCAGCACCCCCGGAGGGCTCGTGGGAAATGAGCAGTTCTTC	CASTPGGLVGNEQFF
TRBV4-1	.	.	TRBJ2-7	TGCGCCAGCAGCCAAGATCCCGCGGGTACATTCTCCTACGAGCAGTACTTC	CASSQDPAGTFSYEQYF
TRBV6-5	few	TRBD1	TRBJ1-3	TGTGCCAGCAGCTCCGGGACAGGGGGCGGAAACACCATATATTTT	CASSSGTGGGNTIYF
TRBV5-4	few	.	TRBJ2-7	TGTGCCAGCAGCTTGGACTTGCGAATGCGGGAGCAGTACTTC	CASSLDLRMREQYF
TRBV18	few	.	TRBJ2-3	TGTGCCAGCTCACCTCGACGGGGAGGTGGGACAGATACGCAGTATTTT	CASSPRRGGGTDTQYF
TRBV6-5	.	TRBD1	TRBJ2-3	TGTGCCAGCAGATATCCGGGACAGGGGACAGATACGCAGTATTTT	CASRYPGQGTDTQYF
TRBV19	.	.	TRBJ2-7	TGTGCCAGTAGTATGGGTGCAGGGGGGCCCTCCTACGAGCAGTACTTC	CASSMGAGGPSYEQYF
TRBV18	few	.	TRBJ2-1	TGTGCCAGCTCACCGCTAGGTGTGAATGAGCAGTTCTTC	CASSPLGVNEQFF
TRBV12-3/TRBV12-4	once	.	TRBJ1-2	TGTGCCAGCAGAAAAAACAGGGTTGGCGGCTACACCTTC	CASRKNRVGGYTF
TRBV21-1	once	.	TRBJ1-1	TGTGCCAGCTACTTGGGGGCATGGAACACTGAAGCTTTCTTT	CASYLGAWNTEAFF
TRBV11-1	once	.	TRBJ2-2	TGTGCCAGCAGCTTCCCTCAGGGGGGAAATGCCGGGGAGCTGTTTTTT	CASSFPQGGNAGELFF
TRBV7-3	.	TRBD2	TRBJ2-1	TGTGCCAGCAGCCCAAGGCGGGGGGCCAGCTCCTACAATGAGCAGTTCTTC	CASSPRRGASSYNEQFF
TRBV2	.	TRBD1	TRBJ1-1	TGTGCCAGCAGTGGGCGACAGGGGAGCACTGAAGCTTTCTTT	CASSGRQGSTEAFF
TRBV27	.	TRBD1	TRBJ2-7	TGTGCCAGCAGTTTATATGGGACAGGGACCTACGAGCAGTACTTC	CASSLYGTGTYEQYF
TRBV25-1	.	.	TRBJ1-6	TGTGCCAGCAGTGTGTCAGCTAGTTATAATTCACCCCTCCACTTT	CASSVSASYNSPLHF
TRBV11-2	.	.	TRBJ2-1	TGTGCCAGCGGCAGGGGAACGAGGGTTAATGAGCAGTTCTTC	CASGRGTRVNEQFF
TRBV30	.	TRBD1	TRBJ1-1	TGTGCCTGGAGTGTCAATCCCGGTCAGGGGGACACTGAAGCTTTCTTT	CAWSVNPGQGDTEAFF